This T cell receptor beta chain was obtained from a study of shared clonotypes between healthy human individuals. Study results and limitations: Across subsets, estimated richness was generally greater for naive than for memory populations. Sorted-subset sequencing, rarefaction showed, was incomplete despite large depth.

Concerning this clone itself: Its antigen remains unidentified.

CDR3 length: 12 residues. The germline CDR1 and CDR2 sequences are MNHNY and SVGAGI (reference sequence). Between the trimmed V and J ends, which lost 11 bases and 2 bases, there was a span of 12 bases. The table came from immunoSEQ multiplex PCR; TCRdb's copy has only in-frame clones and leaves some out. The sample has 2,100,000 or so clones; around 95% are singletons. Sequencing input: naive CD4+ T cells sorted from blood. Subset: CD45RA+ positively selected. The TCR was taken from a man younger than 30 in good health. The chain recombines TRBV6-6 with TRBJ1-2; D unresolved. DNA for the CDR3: TGTGCCGGAACGGACGCAAACTATGGCTACACCTTC. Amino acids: CAGTDANYGYTF.